This TCR beta chain derives from a study of shared clonotypes between healthy human individuals. The CDR3 is 14 amino acids. J gave up 10 bases and V 4 bases, and 6 bases lay outside the gene matches. Per the germline V gene, CDR1 is MNHNS and CDR2 is SASEGT. Sequencing was performed with immunoSEQ multiplex PCR; in TCRdb, only in-frame clones are kept and a portion is missing. Counted here are about 2.4 million clones, around nine tenths occurring once; the ten biggest clones make up over 0.12%. Remarks on this clone: What it binds is not known.

General study findings and limits: The four-donor shared clonotypes exceeded non-shared clonotypes in generation probability, with non-shared ones scoring lower.

The rearrangement uses TRBV6-1 and TRBJ2-1; 11 nucleotides match TRBD2. This sequence originates from a man between 18 and 35 years old in good health. The sequenced sample was naive CD4+ T cells sorted from blood. Stated subset: CD45RA+ positively selected. For the CDR3, the DNA is TGTGCCAGCAGTGGGCTAGCGGGAGGCGGGGAGCAGTTCTTC. This sequence encodes CASSGLAGGGEQFF.